The 10 T cell receptor beta chains given below trace back to one sample, sequenced in a study of T cells in women clearing cervical HPV infection. Sequencing was performed with immunoSEQ multiplex PCR; in TCRdb, only in-frame clones are kept and a portion is missing. Here the sample table reports tens of thousands of clones. The sequenced material came from blood buffy coat. These receptors were collected from a woman aged 18 to 69 with a cervical HPV16 infection that either progressed to CIN3+ or cleared (not recorded which).

As for this clone: The read terminates 3 residues ahead of where the CDR3 ends, so the germline J gene completes it. The genes are TRBV2 and TRBJ2-3; 9 bases match TRBD1. Germline V gene data show CDR1 as SNHLY and CDR2 as FYNNEI. CDR3 length: 15 amino acids. This chain's CDR3 is CASRAQGASNQPQYF. The CDR3 DNA, read in part, is TGTGCCAGCAGGGCACAGGGGGCGAGCAATCAGCCG. Complete variable domain (other parts from reference TRBV2 and TRBJ2-3): EPEVTQTPSHQVTQMGQEVILRCVPISNHLYFYWYRQILGQKVEFLVSFYNNEISEKSEIFDDQFSVERPDGSNFTLKIRSTKLEDSAMYFCASRAQGASNQPQYFGPGTRLTVL.

With regard to this clone: The read ends 3 residues shy of where the CDR3 ends; the end is completed using the germline J gene. V is TRBV19 and J is TRBJ2-4; 7 nucleotides align to TRBD1. The germline CDR1 and CDR2 sequences are LNHDA and SQIVND (reference sequence). The CDR3 sequence is 15 residues long. This CDR3 is CASSSAATGNYGQYF. The sequenced CDR3 bases are TGTGCCAGTAGTTCGGCCGCGACAGGGAACTATGGT.

CDR3 protein: CATSDTGLPAFF. The DNA read from the CDR3 is TGTGCCACCAGTGATACAGGATTACCC. V usage is TRBV24-1 and J usage is TRBJ1-1, with a weak D call TRBD1 (5 bases). The read ends 3 residues early relative to the CDR3; the germline J gene fills the gap. CDR3 length: 12 amino acids. Germline values: CDR1 KGHDR, CDR2 SFDVKD.

This CDR3 is CASSLDGTGFREQYF. The sequenced part of the CDR3 DNA is TGTGCCAGCAGCTTGGACGGGACAGGGTTTCGCGAG. V is TRBV5-6 and J is TRBJ2-7; TRBD1 agrees at 9 bases. The read stops 3 residues short of the end of the CDR3; the missing end is completed from the germline J gene. Trimming at V came to 0 bases and at J to 6 bases, leaving 7 bases not matched to a gene. Germline CDR1 and CDR2: SGHDT and YYEEEE. CDR3 length: 15 residues.

The DNA read from the CDR3 is TGTGCCAGTAGTCTCAGGGGAAGGGTCCAAGAGACC. Translating gives CASSLRGRVQET. The CDR3 in its entirety is CASSLRGRVQETQYF. This rearrangement joins TRBV19 to TRBJ2-5; perhaps TRBD1 as D (6 bases). Read coverage stops 3 residues before the CDR3 terminus; the germline J gene supplies the remainder. Germline values: CDR1 LNHDA, CDR2 SQIVND (reference sequence). V lost 5 bases and J 1 base, leaving 14 bases between the germline ends. This CDR3 has 15 residues. Full variable domain (rest looked up from reference TRBV19 and TRBJ2-5): DGGITQSPKYLFRKEGQNVTLSCEQNLNHDAMYWYRQDPGQGLRLIYYSQIVNDFQKGDIAEGYSVSREKKESFPLTVTSAQKNPTAFYLCASSLRGRVQETQYFGPGTRLLVL.

In regard to this clone: The germline gene is not matched at one end of the junction; a read error may be the cause. Read coverage stops 3 residues before the CDR3 terminus; the germline J gene supplies the remainder. The sample has other DNA sequences that encode this CDR3 too. The chain carries TRBV19 and TRBJ1-3, with D unclear. The CDR3 loop spans 14 amino acids. Germline V gene sequence: CDR1 LNHDA, CDR2 SQIVND (reference sequence). The part of the CDR3 DNA that was read is TGTGCCAGTAGGCCTCGAGGGTCTGGAAACACT. Its translation: CASRPRGSGNT. The whole CDR3 is CASRPRGSGNTIYF.

About this clone itself: Sequencing ends 3 residues short of the CDR3 end; the germline J gene provides the rest. The genes are TRBV20-1 and TRBJ2-5, with D maybe TRBD2 (5 bases). Deletions cut 0 bases from V and 6 bases from J, with 11 bases between. This CDR3 contains 13 residues. Germline loops: CDR1 DFQATT, CDR2 SNEGSKA (reference sequence). The CDR3 spells CSARDPAGKTQYF. The covered CDR3 bases are TGCAGTGCTAGAGACCCGGCGGGTAAGACC.

In the case of this clone: The read falls 3 residues short of the CDR3 end, and the missing part is taken from the germline J gene. The V and J genes are TRBV7-3 and TRBJ2-5, with D possibly being TRBD1 (5 bases). In germline, CDR1 is SGHTA, CDR2 FQGTGA. The length of the CDR3 is 15 residues. Trimming shortened V by 3 bases and J by 5 bases, and 16 bases separated the two germline ends. The DNA read from the CDR3 is TGTGCCAGCAGCTTGACAGACGGTCGAGTGGAGACC. This codes for CASSLTDGRVET. The CDR3 reads in full as CASSLTDGRVETQYF.

Regarding this clone: The missing CDR3 end, 3 residues past where the read stops, is filled in from the germline J gene. The chain joins TRBV18 to TRBJ1-2, with D maybe TRBD1 (6 bases). V was trimmed by 6 bases and J by 2 bases, leaving 10 bases between them. In germline, CDR1 is KGHSH, CDR2 LQKENI. The length of the CDR3 is 13 residues. The CDR3 bases that were read are TGTGCCAGCTCCCCTCAGGGGAACTATGGC. Amino acid sequence: CASSPQGNYG. The full CDR3 sequence reads CASSPQGNYGYTF.

Remarks on this clone: The DNA ends 3 residues before the CDR3 does, and the rest of the CDR3 is filled in from the germline J gene. This chain uses TRBV20-1 with TRBJ2-7, with D perhaps matching TRBD1 (8 bases). CDR3 length: 15 amino acids. Germline V gene lookup returns CDR1 DFQATT and CDR2 SNEGSKA (reference sequence). Between the trimmed V and J ends, which lost 2 bases and 3 bases, there was a span of 17 bases. The CDR3 reads CSARPDREGLYEQYF. The sequenced part of the CDR3 DNA is TGCAGTGCTAGACCGGACAGGGAGGGACTCTACGAG.